This T cell receptor beta chain is from a study of PD-1 and CTLA-4 blockade in melanoma. Here immunoSEQ multiplex PCR was the method, and the copy in TCRdb shows in-frame clones only, minus some. The repertoire holds under 40,000 clones, with about 85% as singletons. The material sequenced was CD8+ T cells from peripheral blood, taken from a patient given anti-PD-1 treatment. The clonotype originates from a human donor with melanoma.

The CDR3, as DNA: TGTGCCTGGACCATAGGGCCGGGGAGAAGTGGCTACACCTTC. Its translation: CAWTIGPGRSGYTF. The chain joins TRBV30 to TRBJ1-2; D gene uncertain. CDR1 and CDR2 (germline): GTSNPN, SVGIG (reference sequence). The V and J ends lost 4 bases and 7 bases respectively, with 19 bases between them. The length of the CDR3 is 14 residues.